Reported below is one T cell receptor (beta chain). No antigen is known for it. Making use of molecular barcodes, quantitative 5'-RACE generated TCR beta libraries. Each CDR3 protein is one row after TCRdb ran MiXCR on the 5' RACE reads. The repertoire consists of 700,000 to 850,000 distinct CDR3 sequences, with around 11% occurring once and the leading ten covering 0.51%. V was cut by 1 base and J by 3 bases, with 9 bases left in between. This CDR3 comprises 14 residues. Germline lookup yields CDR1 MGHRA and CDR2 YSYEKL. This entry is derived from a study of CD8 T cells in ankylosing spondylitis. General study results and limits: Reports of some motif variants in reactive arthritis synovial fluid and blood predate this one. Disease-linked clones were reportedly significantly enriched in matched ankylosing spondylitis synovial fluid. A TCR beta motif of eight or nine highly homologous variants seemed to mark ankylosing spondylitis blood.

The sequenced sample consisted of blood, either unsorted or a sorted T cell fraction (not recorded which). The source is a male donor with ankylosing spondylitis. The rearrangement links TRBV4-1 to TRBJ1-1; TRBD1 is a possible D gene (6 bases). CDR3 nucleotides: TGCGCCAGCAGCCAAGGGACAGACGACACTGAAGCTTTCTTT. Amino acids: CASSQGTDDTEAFF.